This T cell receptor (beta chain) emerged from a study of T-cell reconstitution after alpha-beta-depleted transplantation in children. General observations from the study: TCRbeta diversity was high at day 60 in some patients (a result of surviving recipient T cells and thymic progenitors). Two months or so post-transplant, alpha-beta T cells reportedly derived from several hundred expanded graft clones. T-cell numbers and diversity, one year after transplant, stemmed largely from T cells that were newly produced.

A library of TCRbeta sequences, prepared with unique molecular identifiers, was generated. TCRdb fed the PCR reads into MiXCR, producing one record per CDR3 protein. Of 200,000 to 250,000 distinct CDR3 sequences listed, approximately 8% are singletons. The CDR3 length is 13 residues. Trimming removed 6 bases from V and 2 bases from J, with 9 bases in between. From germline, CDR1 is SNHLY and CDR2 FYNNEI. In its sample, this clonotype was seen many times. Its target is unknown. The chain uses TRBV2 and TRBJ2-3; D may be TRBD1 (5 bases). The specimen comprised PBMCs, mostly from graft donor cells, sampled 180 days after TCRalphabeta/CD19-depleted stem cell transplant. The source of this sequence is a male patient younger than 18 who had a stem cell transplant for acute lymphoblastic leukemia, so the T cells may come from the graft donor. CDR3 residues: CASRGQVTDTQYF. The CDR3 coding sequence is TGTGCCAGCAGGGGGCAGGTCACAGATACGCAGTATTTT.